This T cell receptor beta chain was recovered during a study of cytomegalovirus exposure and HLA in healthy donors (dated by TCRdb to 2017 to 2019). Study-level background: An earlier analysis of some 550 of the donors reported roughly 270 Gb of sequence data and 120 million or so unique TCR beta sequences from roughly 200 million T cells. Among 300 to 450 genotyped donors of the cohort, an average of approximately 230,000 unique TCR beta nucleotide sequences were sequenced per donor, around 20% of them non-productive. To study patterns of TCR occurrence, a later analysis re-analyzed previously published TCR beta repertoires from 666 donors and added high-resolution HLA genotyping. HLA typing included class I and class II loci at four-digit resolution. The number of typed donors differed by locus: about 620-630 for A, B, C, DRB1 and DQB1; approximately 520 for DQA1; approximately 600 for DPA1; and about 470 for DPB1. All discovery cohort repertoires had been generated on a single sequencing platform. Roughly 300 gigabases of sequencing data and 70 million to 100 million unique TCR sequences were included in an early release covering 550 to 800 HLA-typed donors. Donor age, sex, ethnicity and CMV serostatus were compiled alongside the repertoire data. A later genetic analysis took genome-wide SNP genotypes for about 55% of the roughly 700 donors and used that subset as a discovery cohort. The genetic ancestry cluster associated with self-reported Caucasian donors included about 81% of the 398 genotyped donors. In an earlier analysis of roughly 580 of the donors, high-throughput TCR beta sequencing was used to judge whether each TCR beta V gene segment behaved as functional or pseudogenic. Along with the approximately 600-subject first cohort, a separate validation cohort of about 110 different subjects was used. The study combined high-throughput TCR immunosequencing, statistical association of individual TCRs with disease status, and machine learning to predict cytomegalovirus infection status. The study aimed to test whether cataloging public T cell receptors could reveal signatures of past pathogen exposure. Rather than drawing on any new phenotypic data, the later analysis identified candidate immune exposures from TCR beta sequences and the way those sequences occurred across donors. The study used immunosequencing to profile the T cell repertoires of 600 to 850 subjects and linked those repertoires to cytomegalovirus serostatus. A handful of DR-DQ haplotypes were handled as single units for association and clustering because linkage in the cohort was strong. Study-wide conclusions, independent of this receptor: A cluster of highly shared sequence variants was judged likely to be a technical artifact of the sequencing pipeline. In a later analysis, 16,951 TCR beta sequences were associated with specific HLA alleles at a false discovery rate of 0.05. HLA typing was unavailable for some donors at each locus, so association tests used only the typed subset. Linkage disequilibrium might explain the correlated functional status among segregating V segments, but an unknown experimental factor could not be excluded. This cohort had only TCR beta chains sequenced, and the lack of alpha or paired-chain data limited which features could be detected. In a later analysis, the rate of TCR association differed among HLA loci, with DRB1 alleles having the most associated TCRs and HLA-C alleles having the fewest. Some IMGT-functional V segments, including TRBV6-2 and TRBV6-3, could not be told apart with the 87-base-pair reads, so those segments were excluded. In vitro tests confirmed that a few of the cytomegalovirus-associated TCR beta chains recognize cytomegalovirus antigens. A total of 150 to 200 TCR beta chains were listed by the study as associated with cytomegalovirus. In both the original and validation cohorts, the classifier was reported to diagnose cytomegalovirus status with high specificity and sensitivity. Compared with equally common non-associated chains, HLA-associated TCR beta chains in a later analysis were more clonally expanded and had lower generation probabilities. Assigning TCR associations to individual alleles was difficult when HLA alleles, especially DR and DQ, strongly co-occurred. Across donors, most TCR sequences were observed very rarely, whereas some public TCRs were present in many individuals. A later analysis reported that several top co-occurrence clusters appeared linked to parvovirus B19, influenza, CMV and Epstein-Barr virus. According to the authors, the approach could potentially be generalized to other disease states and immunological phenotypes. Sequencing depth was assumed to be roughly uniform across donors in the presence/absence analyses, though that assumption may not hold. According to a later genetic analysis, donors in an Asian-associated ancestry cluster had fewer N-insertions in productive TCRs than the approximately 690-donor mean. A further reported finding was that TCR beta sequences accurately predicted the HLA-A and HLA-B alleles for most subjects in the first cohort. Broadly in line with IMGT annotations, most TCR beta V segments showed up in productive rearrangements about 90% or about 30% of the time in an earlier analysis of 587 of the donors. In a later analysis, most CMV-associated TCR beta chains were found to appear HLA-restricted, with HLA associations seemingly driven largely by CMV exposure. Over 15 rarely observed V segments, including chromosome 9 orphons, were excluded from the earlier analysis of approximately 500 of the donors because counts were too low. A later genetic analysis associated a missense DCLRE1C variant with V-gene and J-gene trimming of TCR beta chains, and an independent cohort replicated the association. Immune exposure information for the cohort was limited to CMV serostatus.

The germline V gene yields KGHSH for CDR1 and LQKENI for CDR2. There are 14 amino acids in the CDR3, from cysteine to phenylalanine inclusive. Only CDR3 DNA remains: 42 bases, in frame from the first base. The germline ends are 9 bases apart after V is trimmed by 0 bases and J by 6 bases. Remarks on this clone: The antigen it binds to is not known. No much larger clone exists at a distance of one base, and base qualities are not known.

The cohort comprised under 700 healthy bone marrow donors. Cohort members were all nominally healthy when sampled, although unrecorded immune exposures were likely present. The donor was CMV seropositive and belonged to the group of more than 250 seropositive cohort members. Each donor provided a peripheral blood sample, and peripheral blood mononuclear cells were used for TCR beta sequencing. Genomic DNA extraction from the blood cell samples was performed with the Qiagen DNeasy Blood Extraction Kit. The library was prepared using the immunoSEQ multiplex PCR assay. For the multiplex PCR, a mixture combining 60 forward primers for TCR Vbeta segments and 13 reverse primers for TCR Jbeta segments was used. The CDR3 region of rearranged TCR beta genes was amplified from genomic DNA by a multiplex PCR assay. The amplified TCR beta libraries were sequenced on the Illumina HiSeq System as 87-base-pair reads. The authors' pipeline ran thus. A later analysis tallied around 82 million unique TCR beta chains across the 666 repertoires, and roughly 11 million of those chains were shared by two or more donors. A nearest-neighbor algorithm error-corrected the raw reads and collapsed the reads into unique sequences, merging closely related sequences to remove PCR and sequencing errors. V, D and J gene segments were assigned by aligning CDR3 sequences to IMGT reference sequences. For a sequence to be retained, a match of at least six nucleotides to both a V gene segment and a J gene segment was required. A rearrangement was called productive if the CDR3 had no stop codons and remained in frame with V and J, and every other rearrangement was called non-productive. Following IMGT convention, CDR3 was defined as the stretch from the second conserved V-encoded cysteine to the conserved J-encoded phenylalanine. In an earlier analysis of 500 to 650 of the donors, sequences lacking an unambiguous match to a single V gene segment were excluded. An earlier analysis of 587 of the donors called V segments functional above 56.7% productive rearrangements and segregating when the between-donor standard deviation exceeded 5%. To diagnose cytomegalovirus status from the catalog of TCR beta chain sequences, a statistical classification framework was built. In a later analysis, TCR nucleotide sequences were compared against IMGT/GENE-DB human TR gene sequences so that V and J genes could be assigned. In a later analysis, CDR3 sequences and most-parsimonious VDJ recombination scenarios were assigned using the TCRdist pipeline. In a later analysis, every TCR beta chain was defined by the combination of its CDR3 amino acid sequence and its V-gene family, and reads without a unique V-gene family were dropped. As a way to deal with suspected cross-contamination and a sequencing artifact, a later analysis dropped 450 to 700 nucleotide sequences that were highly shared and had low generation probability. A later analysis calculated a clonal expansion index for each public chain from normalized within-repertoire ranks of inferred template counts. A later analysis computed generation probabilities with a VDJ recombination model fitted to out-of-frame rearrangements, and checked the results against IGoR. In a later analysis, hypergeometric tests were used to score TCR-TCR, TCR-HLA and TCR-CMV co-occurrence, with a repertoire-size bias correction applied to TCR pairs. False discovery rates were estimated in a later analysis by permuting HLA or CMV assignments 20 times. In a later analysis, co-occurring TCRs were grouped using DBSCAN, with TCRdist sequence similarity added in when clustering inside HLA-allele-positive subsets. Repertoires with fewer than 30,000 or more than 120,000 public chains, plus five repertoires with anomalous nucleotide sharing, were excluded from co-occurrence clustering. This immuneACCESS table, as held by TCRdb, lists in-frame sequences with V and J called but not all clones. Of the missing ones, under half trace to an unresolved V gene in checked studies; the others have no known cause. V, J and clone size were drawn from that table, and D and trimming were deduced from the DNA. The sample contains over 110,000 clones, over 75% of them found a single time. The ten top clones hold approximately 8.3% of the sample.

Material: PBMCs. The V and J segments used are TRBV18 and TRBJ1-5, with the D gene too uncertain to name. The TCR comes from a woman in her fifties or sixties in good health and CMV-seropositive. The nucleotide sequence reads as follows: TGTGCCAGCTCACCACCCCCGCTAGGTCAGCCCCAGCATTTT. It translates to CASSPPPLGQPQHF.